A selection of T cell receptor beta chains follows, all from one sample in a study of shared clonotypes between healthy human individuals. Using immunoSEQ multiplex PCR, the repertoire was profiled, and TCRdb retains in-frame clones only, with some absent. The sample yields some 1.5 million clones, approximately 98% seen once. The specimen sequenced was naive CD4+ T cells sorted from blood. The origin of the receptors is a man between 25 and 39 years old in good health. Each CDR3 is given with its conserved first and last residue. Each record gives: clone size, D gene, V gene, J gene, CDR3 protein, CDR3 DNA. A D gene is named only where the DNA matches it firmly. Expanded clones get a size class; other rows say once, few or many, or leave the size out.

size: -
D: -
V: TRBV6-5
J: TRBJ1-4
CDR3: CASSRTATNEKLFF
DNA: TGTGCCAGCAGTCGGACAGCAACTAATGAAAAACTGTTTTTT

size: -
D: -
V: TRBV28
J: TRBJ2-6
CDR3: CASSSPGHASGANVLTF
DNA: TGTGCCAGCAGTTCCCCTGGACACGCCTCTGGGGCCAACGTCCTGACTTTC

size: -
D: TRBD1
V: TRBV6-6
J: TRBJ1-5
CDR3: CASSTLDRDQPQHF
DNA: TGTGCCAGCAGTACACTCGACAGGGACCAGCCCCAGCATTTT

size: -
D: -
V: TRBV20-1
J: TRBJ2-1
CDR3: CSAYALNHEFF
DNA: TGCAGTGCTTACGCCCTAAACCACGAGTTCTTC

size: -
D: -
V: TRBV11-3
J: TRBJ2-3
CDR3: CASSLETRADTQYF
DNA: TGTGCCAGCAGCTTAGAGACTAGGGCAGATACGCAGTATTTT

size: -
D: -
V: TRBV5-1
J: TRBJ1-2
CDR3: CASSLAGTPNYGYTF
DNA: TGCGCCAGCAGCTTGGCCGGGACGCCAAACTATGGCTACACCTTC

size: -
D: TRBD2
V: TRBV7-2
J: TRBJ2-7
CDR3: CASSSELASGLYEQYF
DNA: TGTGCCAGCAGCTCAGAACTAGCGTCGGGGCTCTACGAGCAGTACTTC

size: -
D: -
V: TRBV28
J: TRBJ1-2
CDR3: CASISIGHSYGYTF
DNA: TGTGCCAGCATTTCCATAGGACACTCCTATGGCTACACCTTC

size: -
D: -
V: TRBV6-1
J: TRBJ1-3
CDR3: CAANRLPGNTIYF
DNA: TGTGCCGCGAACAGGCTACCTGGAAACACCATATATTTT

size: -
D: TRBD2
V: TRBV29-1
J: TRBJ2-3
CDR3: CSVDNLAGGDTQYF
DNA: TGCAGCGTTGATAATCTAGCGGGAGGAGATACGCAGTATTTT

size: once
D: TRBD2
V: TRBV13
J: TRBJ2-1
CDR3: CASSLTSGHEQFF
DNA: TGTGCCAGCAGCTTAACTAGCGGGCATGAGCAGTTCTTC

size: -
D: -
V: TRBV5-1
J: TRBJ2-2
CDR3: CASSLGQTNTGELFF
DNA: TGCGCCAGCAGCTTGGGACAGACGAACACCGGGGAGCTGTTTTTT

size: once
D: TRBD1
V: TRBV29-1
J: TRBJ2-7
CDR3: CSVGQGTLGEQYF
DNA: TGCAGCGTCGGACAGGGGACTCTGGGCGAGCAGTACTTC

size: -
D: -
V: TRBV27
J: TRBJ2-1
CDR3: CASSSRHLRGQFF
DNA: TGTGCCAGCAGTTCCCGCCACCTCCGGGGCCAGTTCTTC

size: -
D: -
V: TRBV6-5
J: TRBJ1-2
CDR3: CASSYSPAFYGYTF
DNA: TGTGCCAGCAGTTACTCCCCCGCATTCTATGGCTACACCTTC

size: -
D: -
V: TRBV4-1
J: TRBJ2-5
CDR3: CASSQDFGQIKETQYF
DNA: TGCGCCAGCAGCCAAGATTTTGGACAGATTAAAGAGACCCAGTACTTC

size: -
D: TRBD2
V: TRBV2
J: TRBJ2-1
CDR3: CASSAELAGGPVVKFF
DNA: TGTGCCAGCAGTGCCGAACTAGCGGGAGGGCCGGTTGTGAAGTTCTTC

size: -
D: TRBD2
V: TRBV4-3
J: TRBJ2-1
CDR3: CASSQESIAGGRNEQFF
DNA: TGCGCCAGCAGCCAAGAGTCCATAGCGGGAGGTCGCAATGAGCAGTTCTTC

size: -
D: -
V: TRBV10-3
J: TRBJ2-1
CDR3: CAISVRDSTVRNEQFF
DNA: TGTGCCATCAGTGTCCGGGACTCTACCGTACGGAATGAGCAGTTCTTC

size: -
D: -
V: TRBV5-4
J: TRBJ2-3
CDR3: CASSLFREASTDTQYF
DNA: TGTGCCAGCAGCTTGTTCCGGGAAGCTAGCACAGATACGCAGTATTTT

size: -
D: TRBD2
V: TRBV5-1
J: TRBJ2-1
CDR3: CASSLLGGLDPLSSYNEQFF
DNA: TGCGCCAGCAGTTTACTGGGGGGACTAGATCCTCTGAGCTCCTACAATGAGCAGTTCTTC

size: once
D: -
V: TRBV7-7
J: TRBJ2-7
CDR3: CASSLGDSPLYEQYF
DNA: TGTGCTAGCAGCTTAGGGGACTCCCCTTTATACGAGCAGTACTTC

size: -
D: -
V: TRBV10-2
J: TRBJ1-5
CDR3: CASSAGGNQPQHF
DNA: TGCGCCAGCAGTGCGGGAGGCAATCAGCCCCAGCATTTT

size: -
D: -
V: TRBV13
J: TRBJ1-1
CDR3: CASILRGQGTEAFF
DNA: TGTGCCAGCATTCTCCGAGGGCAGGGCACTGAAGCTTTCTTT

size: -
D: TRBD2
V: TRBV7-3
J: TRBJ2-1
CDR3: CASSLTGGRVGEQFF
DNA: TGTGCCAGCAGCTTAACGGGCGGGAGGGTTGGTGAGCAGTTCTTC

size: -
D: -
V: TRBV11-2
J: TRBJ1-3
CDR3: CASSIAGNTIYF
DNA: TGTGCCAGCAGTATCGCTGGAAACACCATATATTTT

size: -
D: TRBD1
V: TRBV20-1
J: TRBJ1-1
CDR3: CSARGTGEAFF
DNA: TGCAGTGCTAGAGGGACAGGTGAAGCTTTCTTT

size: -
D: -
V: TRBV7-2
J: TRBJ1-3
CDR3: CASSLKGSLSGNTIYF
DNA: TGTGCCAGCAGCTTAAAAGGTTCCCTCTCTGGAAACACCATATATTTT

size: -
D: TRBD2
V: TRBV7-8
J: TRBJ2-7
CDR3: CASSLGGTSGITYEQYF
DNA: TGTGCCAGCAGCTTAGGGGGGACTAGCGGGATCACCTACGAGCAGTACTTC

size: -
D: TRBD1
V: TRBV6-1
J: TRBJ2-5
CDR3: CASSEAPGGAGWETQYF
DNA: TGTGCCAGCAGTGAAGCCCCAGGGGGCGCCGGGTGGGAGACCCAGTACTTC

size: once
D: TRBD1
V: TRBV5-4
J: TRBJ2-7
CDR3: CASSLTGDRAYEQYF
DNA: TGTGCCAGCAGCTTGACAGGGGACCGGGCCTACGAGCAGTACTTC

size: -
D: TRBD1
V: TRBV5-4
J: TRBJ1-1
CDR3: CASSPQGHTEAFF
DNA: TGTGCCAGCAGCCCACAGGGGCACACTGAAGCTTTCTTT

size: once
D: TRBD1
V: TRBV6-5
J: TRBJ2-1
CDR3: CASSPDRSSYNEQFF
DNA: TGTGCCAGCAGTCCGGACAGGAGCTCCTACAATGAGCAGTTCTTC

size: -
D: -
V: TRBV2
J: TRBJ2-1
CDR3: CASTPGQLAEQFF
DNA: TGTGCCAGCACTCCCGGGCAATTAGCGGAGCAGTTCTTC